This T cell receptor (beta chain) was documented in a study of spatial heterogeneity in lung cancer (dated by TCRdb to about 2019). Notes on the research overall: Donors were 70 or so patients with early-stage, untreated non-small cell lung cancer from the lung TRACERx cohort. Follow-up PBMC samples were sequenced whenever available, with the median time to follow-up being two to three years after resection. Beta-chain transcripts were consistently detected in greater numbers than alpha-chain transcripts, which likely reflected higher beta-chain transcript abundance. In the raw uncorrected reads, each unique combination of TCR and UMI appeared more than ten times on average. In non-small cell lung cancer, the study made a quantitative comparison of TCR alpha and beta repertoires among multiple tumor regions, matched nontumor lung and blood. The study linked features of the TCR repertoire to counts of nonsynonymous mutations, which were determined by whole-exome sequencing of tumor tissue. Both alpha and beta chains were TCR-sequenced in samples taken at surgery, namely 220 tumor regions, around 64 matched nontumor lung samples and around 53 PBMC samples.

With regard to this clonotype: The specificity of this receptor is unknown. Sequence at one end of the junction differs from germline and may be a read error.

Study-wide findings and limitations: Only about 14 patients were included in comparisons of baseline and follow-up blood repertoires. Additional single-cell paired TCR alpha and beta sequencing was considered necessary to confirm, at a functional level, the hypothesis that regional TCRs recognize regional mutations. Ubiquitous expanded tumor TCRs were detected in blood more often at tumor resection than at routine follow-up.

The time point label, read with the paper, signifies: blood at routine non-recurrence follow-up after resection. Whole RNA extracted from tumor and nontumor lung tissue, or from cryopreserved PBMC samples, was used for TCR sequencing without cell sorting. A patient was chosen for TCR sequencing only when enough RNA was available from at least two tumor regions. The library was produced with 5' RACE. The instrument given in TCRdb is NextSeq 500. To allow correction of PCR and sequencing errors, the TCR library protocol tagged every TCR cDNA molecule with a unique molecular identifier. The source study handled its data this way. TCR identification, UMI-based error correction and CDR3 extraction were all carried out with Decombinator tools. TCRs above a frequency of 2 per 1,000, corresponding to the top 1% of the tumor frequency distribution, were defined as expanded. Renyi diversity was computed with the R vegan package after each repertoire had been subsampled 100 times to 5,000 TCRs. CDR3 similarity networks were built from amino acid triplet string-kernel similarity, with CDR3s being connected when pairwise similarity was above 0.82. In-frame beta chains were kept once TCRdb had trimmed the public reads at Q25 with fastp and called clones with MiXCR. Rows are unified per CDR3 protein, each entry keeping the most common DNA and genes. TCRdb's processing, not the authors' own work, is the source of the V and J calls. A total of about 94,000 distinct CDR3 sequences appear in this sample, approximately 19% of them only once. Around a fifth of the sample is held by the ten biggest clonotypes.

Its CDR3 holds 13 amino acids, cysteine through phenylalanine. Left in the record is the CDR3 DNA by itself, 39 bases read in frame from the first base. The germline V gene sets CDR1 to SGHDT and CDR2 to YYEEEE. The sequence was collected from a male donor with early-stage non-small cell lung cancer. This sequence uses TRBV5-6 and TRBJ1-2; no D gene can be assigned with confidence. The material was PBMCs, obtained at follow-up. The base sequence is TGTGCCACCCGCATAAAAACTAACTATGGCTACTCCTTC. Its coded protein is CATRIKTNYGYSF.